The 14 T cell receptor beta chains reported below all come from one sample, sequenced in a study of cytomegalovirus exposure and HLA in healthy donors. A multiplex PCR was run with 60 Vbeta primers and 13 Jbeta primers. Some clones are missing from TCRdb's copy, which holds only in-frame ones; the method was immunoSEQ multiplex PCR. The profile covers some 71,000 clones, with roughly 72% appearing a single time and roughly 20% taken by the ten largest. Sequences were obtained from PBMCs. The origin of the receptors is a woman under 40 in good health and CMV-seropositive.

The gene calls are TRBV7-2 and TRBJ2-1, with 7 positions matching TRBD2. V lost 3 bases, J lost 6 bases, and 11 bases stayed unmatched. Germline V lookup: CDR1 SGHTA, CDR2 FQGNSA. This CDR3 comprises 16 residues. For the CDR3, the DNA is TGTGCCAGCAGCTTCATAGGCGGGAGTGTCTCCAATGAGCAGTTCTTC. It yields the protein CASSFIGGSVSNEQFF.

The chain has TRBV28 and TRBJ1-3; D ambiguous. Per germline, CDR1 MDHEN and CDR2 SYDVKM. Trimming pared 3 bases from V and 4 bases from J, leaving 10 bases between. The CDR3 extends over 14 amino acids. DNA for the CDR3: TGTGCCAGCAGTTTTGGAGGGTTGGGAAACACCATATATTTT. It yields the protein CASSFGGLGNTIYF.

This clone was detected once. The chain uses TRBV7-6 and TRBJ2-5; D gene uncertain. The CDR3 has 15 residues. Trimming pared 5 bases from V and 4 bases from J, leaving 17 bases between. Germline V lookup: CDR1 SGHVS, CDR2 FNYEAQ. This CDR3 is CASSRMVGLGETQYF. Here the CDR3 DNA reads TGTGCCAGCAGCCGCATGGTCGGGTTAGGAGAGACCCAGTACTTC.

The chain couples TRBV30 to TRBJ2-3, with D maybe TRBD2 (6 bases). The CDR3 has 11 residues. CDR1 and CDR2 (germline): GTSNPN, SVGIG (reference sequence). V was cut by 5 bases and J by 6 bases, with 9 bases left in between. CDR3 bases: TGTGCCTGGTCAACTAGCGATACGCAGTATTTT. It specifies CAWSTSDTQYF.

This clone showed up just a few times. The V call is TRBV6-6, the J call TRBJ1-4; D may be TRBD1 (6 bases). CDR3 length equals 14 residues. The V gene lost 5 bases and the J gene lost 8 bases, with 15 bases spanning the gap. CDR1 MNHNY and CDR2 SVGAGI come from the germline V gene (reference sequence). The chain's CDR3 is CASSRQDRREKLFF. Written as DNA, the CDR3 is TGTGCCAGCAGTCGACAGGACCGGAGGGAAAAACTGTTTTTT.

The chain employs TRBV27 and TRBJ2-1; D gene unclear. CDR1 and CDR2 (germline): MNHEY, SMNVEV (reference sequence). Trimming stripped 1 base from V and 4 bases from J, with 5 bases between. This CDR3 region has 13 residues. For the CDR3, the DNA is TGTGCCAGCAGTTTATACGGTTACAATGAGCAGTTCTTC. The encoded protein is CASSLYGYNEQFF.

The J gene is TRBJ1-1, the V gene TRBV6-1; D is perhaps TRBD1 (5 bases). Germline loops: CDR1 MNHNS, CDR2 SASEGT. V lost 2 bases and J 6 bases, leaving 16 bases between the germline ends. CDR3 length: 15 amino acids. The CDR3 spells CASSERVGGGAEAFF. CDR3 sequence (DNA): TGTGCCAGCAGTGAAAGGGTCGGGGGAGGGGCTGAAGCTTTCTTT.

A remark on this clone: The sample carries other DNA sequences with the same CDR3. This chain links TRBV2 with TRBJ2-2, with D hard to call. V was clipped by 5 bases and J by 8 bases, with 6 bases between them. CDR1 is SNHLY and CDR2 is FYNNEI in the germline V gene. This CDR3 is 11 amino acids long. The CDR3 region has the DNA TGTGCCAGCAGTCTTAGTGGGGAGCTGTTTTTT. Protein sequence: CASSLSGELFF. Combining the CDR3 with reference TRBV2 and TRBJ2-2 gives the whole variable domain EPEVTQTPSHQVTQMGQEVILRCVPISNHLYFYWYRQILGQKVEFLVSFYNNEISEKSEIFDDQFSVERPDGSNFTLKIRSTKLEDSAMYFCASSLSGELFFGEGSRLTVL.

J is TRBJ1-1 and V is TRBV5-1; 7 bases match TRBD1. The CDR3 length is 13 residues. Germline values: CDR1 SGHRS, CDR2 YFSETQ. Trimming removed 5 bases from V and 7 bases from J; junction bases left unmatched: 8. For the CDR3, the DNA is TGCGCCAGCAGGCAGGGGGAATATGGTGAAGCTTTCTTT. Translating gives CASRQGEYGEAFF.

The chain links TRBV2 to TRBJ2-5, with TRBD2 as a possible D gene (6 bases). This CDR3 region has 16 residues. Deletions cut 0 bases from V and 2 bases from J, with 13 bases between. Germline CDR1 and CDR2: SNHLY and FYNNEI. CDR3 amino acids: CASSEANRETQETQYF. As DNA, the CDR3 is TGTGCCAGCAGTGAAGCGAATCGGGAGACGCAAGAGACCCAGTACTTC.

This sequence joins TRBV9 and TRBJ1-1, with D possibly TRBD1 on 6 matching bases. The CDR3 covers 19 residues. Deletions cut 6 bases from V and 1 base from J, with 28 bases between. The germline V gene has CDR1 SGDLS and CDR2 YYNGEE. The CDR3: CASTEDGRRTGHQNTEAFF. CDR3 DNA: TGTGCCAGCACGGAAGATGGCCGGAGAACGGGACACCAGAACACTGAAGCTTTCTTT.

The chain carries TRBV6-5 and TRBJ2-2; 7 nucleotides align to TRBD2. V lost 8 bases and J lost 5; bases outside the gene matches: 11. Germline V lookup: CDR1 MNHEY, CDR2 SVGAGI. CDR3 length: 15 amino acids. The chain's CDR3 is CASADSYGRTGELFF. The CDR3 DNA sequence: TGTGCCAGCGCAGACAGTTACGGGAGGACCGGGGAGCTGTTTTTT.

The chain joins TRBV29-1 to TRBJ1-1; possible D gene TRBD1, 6 bases. The germline V and J ends were trimmed by 5 bases and 4 bases, with 20 bases remaining between them. The V gene's germline CDR1 is SQVTM and CDR2 ANQGSEA. The CDR3 length is 15 residues. This CDR3 is CSVRKQGGRGTEAFF. The CDR3 nucleotides read TGCAGCGTTAGAAAACAGGGCGGCAGGGGCACTGAAGCTTTCTTT.

This clone was counted only a few times. The chain uses TRBV11-2 and TRBJ2-3, with D perhaps matching TRBD2 (5 bases). This CDR3 contains 14 residues. In germline, CDR1 is SGHAT, CDR2 FQNNGV. V dropped 5 bases and J dropped 6 bases, with 15 bases sitting between them. This chain's CDR3 is CASSPPWTGDTQYF. The DNA for the CDR3 is TGTGCCAGCAGCCCCCCATGGACTGGGGATACGCAGTATTTT.